This TCR beta chain was sequenced during a study of blood T cell repertoires in COVID-19. Turning to the study itself: Sources were T cells, B-cell-depleted T cells, or PBMCs; the material itself was cDNA or gDNA.

This clone is labeled as large (0.1 to 1%). This CDR3 is also generated by other DNA sequences in the sample. The CDR3 totals 13 residues. Germline CDR1 reads MDHEN; CDR2 reads SYDVKM. V was trimmed by 6 bases and J by 5 bases, leaving 10 bases between them. Participants' own reports of clinical history determined their cohort assignment. In the study's own analysis: Amplification with reference gene primers provided the estimates of nucleated cell counts. The assay was immunoSEQ multiplex PCR, and TCRdb's table has in-frame clones only and misses some. D and trimming come from the DNA, and the V and J calls and clone size come from that table. This sample carries approximately 290,000 clones, roughly 88% of them seen once, and the ten largest clones take more than 3.5%.

Material: PBMCs or T cells enriched from blood (not recorded which). The chain recombines TRBV28 with TRBJ1-4, with D possibly TRBD1 on 6 matching bases. The clonotype comes from a woman aged 25 to 39 who had recovered from COVID-19. The CDR3 nucleotides are TGTGCCAGCAGAGGGCAGGGGAATGAAAAACTGTTTTTT. Its translation is CASRGQGNEKLFF.